The present T cell receptor (beta chain) was sequenced within a study of blood T cells in healthy people across ages. Regarding this clonotype: What it binds is unknown.

V lost 2 bases and J 6 bases, leaving 7 bases between the germline ends. This CDR3 region has 12 residues. Looked up from germline, CDR1 is SGHTA and CDR2 is FQGNSA. It was with a sample-barcoded 5' primer and a J-beta primer mix that a second PCR of roughly 6 to 11 cycles was run. Each CDR3 protein gets one entry after TCRdb re-called the 5' RACE reads with MiXCR. The profile shows about 680,000 distinct CDR3 sequences, roughly 50% of them singletons. Study findings and constraints: Diversity estimates drawn from one million T cells were deemed underestimates. Diversity of TCR beta per million T cells declined in a roughly linear way with age.

Ten milliliters of peripheral blood were drawn from each donor into EDTA-treated tubes. This sequence joins TRBV7-2 and TRBJ1-2; unclear D gene. The TCR was taken from a woman in her sixties or seventies in good health. Input material: blood. This chain's CDR3 is CASSLMGNGYTF. The CDR3 coding sequence is TGTGCCAGCAGCTTAATGGGGAATGGCTACACCTTC. The entire variable domain, with the rest obtained from reference TRBV7-2 and TRBJ1-2, is as follows: GAGVSQSPSNKVTEKGKDVELRCDPISGHTALYWYRQSLGQGLEFLIYFQGNSAPDKSGLPSDRFSAERTGGSVSTLTIQRTQQEDSAVYLCASSLMGNGYTFGSGTRLTVV.